Listed here are 31 T cell receptor beta chains from one sample, sequenced in a study of breast tumors, draining lymph nodes, adjacent tissues. Axillary draining lymph nodes of breast cancer patients supplied the node samples. TCRdb independently ran MiXCR on the multiplex PCR reads; one entry per CDR3 protein. Of 180,000 or so distinct CDR3 sequences listed, around 33% are singletons. The sequenced material came from axillary lymph node tissue. The receptors derive from a female donor with breast cancer. Some clones in this sample may be carry-over from other donors' samples.

The table lists this clonotype with a count of one. A read error is possible here, since a much larger clone lies one base away. The J gene is TRBJ2-5, the V gene TRBV5-1; D uncertain. The CDR3 runs to 15 residues. Deletions cut 0 bases from V and 4 bases from J, with 13 bases between. CDR1 is SGHRS and CDR2 is YFSETQ in the germline V gene. CDR3 DNA: TGCGCCAGCAGCTTGGCGGCAGGCCCAATAGAGACCCAGTACTTC. It codes for CASSLAAGPIETQYF.

Concerning this clonotype: Since a much larger clone is just one base distant, this may be a read error. This sequence joins TRBV6-5 and TRBJ1-2; D is perhaps TRBD1 (6 bases). The CDR3 runs 15 residues. CDR1 and CDR2 (germline): MNHEY, SVGAGI. V was pared by 7 bases and J by 4 bases, with 19 bases between. For the CDR3, the DNA is TGTGCCAGCACCCCCTTGGGGGGGCTGGTCTATGGCTACACCTTC. Its protein is CASTPLGGLVYGYTF.

The genes are TRBV9 and TRBJ1-1; the D gene is possibly TRBD1 (6 bases). The CDR3 contains 13 residues. The V gene's germline CDR1 is SGDLS and CDR2 YYNGEE. Trimming took 2 bases from V and 4 from J, leaving 9 bases between them. The CDR3 here is CASSVQGGTEAFF. The CDR3 DNA reads TGTGCCAGCAGCGTTCAAGGGGGCACTGAAGCTTTCTTT.

The chain combines TRBV2 with TRBJ1-3, with D possibly matching TRBD1 (6 bases). Trimming took off 4 bases at V and 2 bases at J, with 15 bases between the two ends. The CDR3 loop spans 16 amino acids. The germline V gene encodes CDR1 SNHLY and CDR2 FYNNEI. CDR3 sequence: CASSATPGAPGNTIYF. CDR3 bases: TGTGCCAGCAGTGCTACCCCGGGGGCTCCTGGAAACACCATATATTTT.

This clonotype was seen a few times. With a much larger clone just one base away, this may be a read error. CDR3 coding DNA: TGTGCCAGCAGGCGGTTGACTAGCGGGAACACAGATACGCAGTATTTT. Encoded protein: CASRRLTSGNTDTQYF. The V call is TRBV6-5, the J call TRBJ2-3; TRBD2 matches at 11 bases. The V gene end was trimmed by 6 bases and the J gene end by 2 bases; junction bases not matched to a gene: 7. The CDR3 is 16 amino acids. Germline-derived CDR1 and CDR2 are MNHEY and SVGAGI.

V gene TRBV4-1 combines with J gene TRBJ2-3; D may be TRBD2 (7 bases). Deletions cut 0 bases from V and 2 bases from J, with 18 bases between. The CDR3 extends over 18 amino acids. The V gene's germline CDR1 is MGHRA and CDR2 YSYEKL. This CDR3 is CASSQEWARGASTDTQYF. CDR3 sequence (DNA): TGCGCCAGCAGCCAAGAGTGGGCACGGGGGGCCTCCACAGATACGCAGTATTTT.

This clonotype was picked up a small number of times. The rearrangement joins TRBV3-1 to TRBJ2-1; 9 nucleotides align to TRBD1. This CDR3 comprises 15 residues. The V segment lost 4 bases and the J segment 7 bases; nucleotides outside the gene matches: 8. From germline, CDR1 is LGHDT and CDR2 YNNKEL (reference sequence). CDR3 sequence: CASSPQTGGWNEQFF. The CDR3 DNA reads TGTGCCAGCAGCCCCCAAACAGGGGGCTGGAATGAGCAGTTCTTC.

The genes are TRBV28 and TRBJ2-7; TRBD1 matches 7 bases. CDR1 MDHEN and CDR2 SYDVKM come from the germline V gene. V was pared by 8 bases and J by 1 base, with 8 bases of the junction left unmatched. The CDR3 is 14 residues long. The CDR3 DNA is TGTGCCAGCCCCTTAGGGGGCAGTTCCTACGAGCAGTACTTC. Residues: CASPLGGSSYEQYF.

V gene TRBV3-1 combines with J gene TRBJ1-1; perhaps TRBD1 as D (6 bases). Trimming stripped 1 base from V and 4 bases from J, with 10 bases between. Germline V CDR1 and CDR2: LGHDT, YNNKEL (reference sequence). The CDR3 covers 14 residues. The CDR3 spells CASSQGYRVTEAFF. CDR3 nucleotide sequence: TGTGCCAGCAGCCAAGGGTACAGGGTCACTGAAGCTTTCTTT.

This clonotype showed up many times. The genes are TRBV7-2 and TRBJ2-5; 11 bases line up with TRBD2. Per germline, CDR1 SGHTA and CDR2 FQGNSA. Losses at the gene ends were 2 bases for V and 9 bases for J; bases not matched to a gene: 14. This CDR3 contains 17 residues. CDR3: CASSLKLAGAIKGPQYF. In DNA, the CDR3 is TGTGCCAGCAGCTTAAAACTAGCGGGAGCGATAAAGGGGCCCCAGTACTTC.

As regards this clonotype: This sequence may be a read error, since a much larger clone differs from it by one base. A read error is likely, as this CDR3 ends without the conserved phenylalanine or tryptophan. Because the CDR3's place on the DNA is in doubt, the DNA is left out and the CDR3 is given as listed by TCRdb. Here the CDR3 reads CSARDPGATS. The chain joins TRBV20-1 to TRBJ1-2; the table's D call TRBD1 went unverified against the DNA. Inclusive of both ends, the CDR3 amounts to 10 amino acids. Germline CDR1 and CDR2: DFQATT and SNEGSKA (reference sequence).

This clonotype was detected only a few times. It may be a read error: a sequence one base away is much more abundant. The rearrangement uses TRBV6-6 and TRBJ2-7, with D maybe TRBD1 (5 bases). The germline V gene has CDR1 MNHNY and CDR2 SVGAGI (reference sequence). V gave up 5 bases and J gave up 3 bases, with 11 bases separating them. The CDR3 has 13 residues. For the CDR3, the DNA is TGTGCCAGCAGTCGGTCCAGGGACTACGAGCAGTACTTC. Protein product: CASSRSRDYEQYF.

The rearrangement links TRBV15 to TRBJ2-3; D tentatively fits TRBD1 or TRBD2 (5 bases each). Germline CDR1 LNHNV, CDR2 YYDKDF (reference sequence). CDR3 length: 15 amino acids. With 2 bases removed from V and 2 bases from J, the gap between germline ends came to 11 bases. As DNA, the CDR3 is TGTGCCACCAGCAGAACCGGGACCTTCACAGATACGCAGTATTTT. Protein product: CATSRTGTFTDTQYF.

The chain recombines TRBV7-9 with TRBJ2-5; tentatively, D is TRBD1 (6 bases). This CDR3 spans 16 amino acids. Germline CDR1 and CDR2: SEHNR and FQNEAQ (reference sequence). The ends were cut back, 5 bases at V and 2 bases at J, with 18 bases in the middle. The CDR3 region has the DNA TGTGCCAGCAGCGCCCCCCAGGACAGCCTACAAGAGACCCAGTACTTC. This codes for CASSAPQDSLQETQYF. The entire variable domain, with the rest obtained from reference TRBV7-9 and TRBJ2-5, is as follows: DTGVSQNPRHKITKRGQNVTFRCDPISEHNRLYWYRQTLGQGPEFLTYFQNEAQLEKSRLLSDRFSAERPKGSFSTLEIQRTEQGDSAMYLCASSAPQDSLQETQYFGPGTRLLVL.

This clonotype was counted ten times or more. The rearrangement links TRBV4-2 to TRBJ2-5; D is unclear. Trimming took 1 base from V and 5 from J, leaving 14 bases between them. This CDR3 has 15 residues. Per the germline V gene, CDR1 is LGHNA and CDR2 is YNFKEQ. The CDR3 DNA follows: TGTGCCAGCAGCCAAGGTACAGCCACGAGGGAGACCCAGTACTTC. This codes for CASSQGTATRETQYF.

Concerning this clonotype itself: This may come from a read error, since a much larger clone is one base off. The chain links TRBV6-6 to TRBJ1-5, with TRBD1 as a possible D gene (5 bases). CDR1 is MNHNY, CDR2 SVGAGI, per germline (reference sequence). The CDR3 totals 19 residues. The CDR3 DNA follows: TGTGCCAGCAGTTACTCCATAAGTATGAGACAGTCGGGCAATCAGCCCCTGCATTTT. Its protein product is CASSYSISMRQSGNQPLHF.

As for this clonotype: The CDR3 does not end in the conserved phenylalanine or tryptophan, so this is likely a read error. This rearrangement joins TRBV4-2 to TRBJ1-6; D gene ambiguous. Germline assignment: CDR1 LGHNA and CDR2 YNFKEQ. Trimming pared 0 bases from V and 8 bases from J, leaving 5 bases between. The CDR3 sequence is 13 residues long. The CDR3 reads CASSQDRDSPLHS. The CDR3 DNA reads as TGTGCCAGCAGCCAAGATAGAGATTCACCCCTCCACTCT.

This clonotype has at least ten counts. CDR3: CSARRQFGDQPQHF. The DNA for the CDR3 is TGCAGTGCCAGACGACAGTTCGGGGACCAGCCCCAGCATTTT. J is TRBJ1-5 and V is TRBV20-1; D possibly corresponds to TRBD1 (5 bases). Trimming cost V 6 bases and J 7 bases, with 19 bases left between them. There are 14 residues in the CDR3. Germline loops: CDR1 DFQATT, CDR2 SNEGSKA (reference sequence).

This clonotype came up many times. The chain carries TRBV19 and TRBJ1-5; 7 nucleotides match TRBD1. V dropped 5 bases and J dropped 0; count of bases not matched to a gene: 7. Germline CDR1 LNHDA, CDR2 SQIVND (reference sequence). The CDR3 length is 16 residues. CDR3 DNA sequence: TGTGCCAGTAGTTTGAAGGGGGCTCCTAGCAATCAGCCCCAGCATTTT. This translates into CASSLKGAPSNQPQHF. Full variable domain (missing parts from reference TRBV19 and TRBJ1-5): DGGITQSPKYLFRKEGQNVTLSCEQNLNHDAMYWYRQDPGQGLRLIYYSQIVNDFQKGDIAEGYSVSREKKESFPLTVTSAQKNPTAFYLCASSLKGAPSNQPQHFGDGTRLSIL.

The chain links TRBV12-3 or TRBV12-4 to TRBJ2-3; 7 nucleotides match TRBD1. There are 13 residues in the CDR3. The trim removed 6 bases at V and 5 bases at J, leaving 5 bases unmatched. CDR3 bases: TGTGCCAGCAGCGTACAGGGGAGAGATACGCAGTATTTT. It codes for CASSVQGRDTQYF.

The table lists this clonotype with many counts. The chain carries TRBV28 and TRBJ1-6; 7 nucleotides match TRBD1. Germline CDR1 is MDHEN and CDR2 is SYDVKM. The CDR3 extends over 13 amino acids. V was pared by 9 bases and J by 7 bases, with 6 bases of the junction left unmatched. CDR3 region: CARGRGLNSPLHF. In nucleotides, the CDR3 is TGTGCCAGGGGGAGGGGGCTGAATTCACCCCTCCACTTT.

This clonotype was recorded at least ten times. V is TRBV7-3 and J is TRBJ2-2; TRBD2 agrees at 12 bases. Germline V gene lookup returns CDR1 SGHTA and CDR2 FQGTGA. This CDR3 has 16 amino acids. V lost 5 bases, J lost 5 bases, and 6 bases stayed unmatched. The CDR3 DNA sequence: TGTGCCAGCAGCGACGGACTAGCGGGGAGAACCGGGGAGCTGTTTTTT. It is translated as CASSDGLAGRTGELFF. The full variable domain, completed using reference TRBV7-3 and TRBJ2-2, is GAGVSQTPSNKVTEKGKYVELRCDPISGHTALYWYRQSLGQGPEFLIYFQGTGAADDSGLPNDRFFAVRPEGSVSTLKIQRTERGDSAVYLCASSDGLAGRTGELFFGEGSRLTVL.

At least ten counts were recorded for this clonotype. This chain links TRBV5-1 with TRBJ2-5; perhaps TRBD1 as D (5 bases). The CDR3 has 15 amino acids. Germline V gene data show CDR1 as SGHRS and CDR2 as YFSETQ. Trimming cost V 0 bases and J 5 bases, with 14 bases left between them. The CDR3 bases are TGCGCCAGCAGCTTGGCAGGGCTTGTAGGGGAGACCCAGTACTTC. Translated, it gives CASSLAGLVGETQYF.

This clonotype was counted at least ten times. V is TRBV3-2 and J is TRBJ2-7; TRBD1 is taken as the D call from the table, unchecked against the DNA. TRBV3-2 is a listed pseudogene. This CDR3 contains 12 residues. DNA for the CDR3: TGTGCCAGTCGACAGGGGGCATACGAGCAGTACTTC. It translates to CASRQGAYEQYF.

Points on this clonotype: One end of the junction fails to match germline, which may point to a read error. The rearrangement links TRBV6-2 or TRBV6-3 to TRBJ2-1; D assignment may be TRBD1 or TRBD2 (5 bases each). This CDR3 is 14 amino acids long. Germline CDR1 reads MNHEY; CDR2 reads SVGEGT. Here the CDR3 DNA reads TGTGCCAGCAGTTACACTAGAATGGACAATGAGCAGCTCTTC. Its protein is CASSYTRMDNEQLF.

Only a few counts were recorded for this clonotype. This sequence joins TRBV5-6 and TRBJ1-5; D is possibly TRBD1 (5 bases). The CDR3 is 14 residues long. V was pared by 4 bases and J by 4 bases, with 12 bases between. Germline values: CDR1 SGHDT, CDR2 YYEEEE. The CDR3 sequence: CASSPGRRNQPQHF. The CDR3 DNA reads TGTGCCAGCAGCCCGGGACGGAGAAATCAGCCCCAGCATTTT.

The chain uses TRBV5-1 and TRBJ2-3; D perhaps matches TRBD2 (5 bases). V was trimmed by 0 bases and J by 3 bases, leaving 8 bases between them. Germline lookup yields CDR1 SGHRS and CDR2 YFSETQ. This CDR3 comprises 14 residues. CDR3 sequence reads: CASSLDGETDTQYF. The CDR3 nucleotides are TGCGCCAGCAGCTTGGACGGGGAAACAGATACGCAGTATTTT.

Concerning this clonotype: One junction end disagrees with the germline gene, perhaps due to a read error. The chain uses TRBV2 and TRBJ2-7, with TRBD2 matching over 7 bases. The CDR3 covers 14 residues. Germline CDR1 SNHLY, CDR2 FYNNEI. The CDR3 region is CASKGGRGSYELYF. The CDR3, as DNA: TGTGCCAGCAAGGGAGGGAGGGGCTCCTACGAGCTGTACTTC.

The chain employs TRBV20-1 and TRBJ1-6; D gene ambiguous. CDR3 size: 14 residues. Looked up from germline, CDR1 is DFQATT and CDR2 is SNEGSKA (reference sequence). V dropped 3 bases and J dropped 4 bases, with 10 bases sitting between them. CDR3 sequence (DNA): TGCAGTGCTAGGAGCGGGAATTATAATTCACCCCTCCACTTT. Translating it yields CSARSGNYNSPLHF.

This clonotype was found once. This CDR3 fails to terminate in the conserved phenylalanine or tryptophan, so it likely reflects a read error. The DNA is omitted, as the CDR3 cannot be located on it reliably, and the CDR3 follows TCRdb's listing. The chain combines TRBV10-3 with TRBJ1-6. The CDR3 is 8 residues long, counting both termini. From germline, CDR1 is ENHRY and CDR2 SYGVKD. This CDR3 is CAIRMLDY.

Worth noting for this clonotype: Lacking the conserved final phenylalanine or tryptophan, this CDR3 likely reflects a read error. V gene TRBV6-6 combines with J gene TRBJ2-3, with unresolved D. The V gene's germline CDR1 is MNHNY and CDR2 SVGAGI (reference sequence). The CDR3 length is 11 residues. The CDR3 spells CASRTFDTQYY. CDR3 in DNA: TGCGCCAGCCGGACCTTTGATACGCAGTATTAT.